The 22 T cell receptor beta chains below come from one sample, sequenced in a study of identical twins. TCRdb ran MiXCR on the 5' RACE reads and lists one entry per CDR3 protein. The data contain fewer than 900,000 distinct CDR3 sequences, 15% to 20% of them singletons. The sample also formed part of further work on T cells expressing NK-cell markers.

Sample: PBMCs. These receptors all come from a woman aged 18-29 years in good health.

The rearrangement links TRBV7-2 to TRBJ2-2; no definite D call. Germline assignment: CDR1 SGHTA and CDR2 FQGNSA. Trimming shortened V by 5 bases and J by 1 base, and 14 bases separated the two germline ends. CDR3 length: 16 residues. CDR3 nucleotides: TGTGCCAGCAGCGACACAGCCCGATGGAACACCGGGGAGCTGTTTTTT. Amino acids: CASSDTARWNTGELFF.

V is TRBV7-3 and J is TRBJ2-3; D may be TRBD1 (6 bases). CDR3 length: 15 amino acids. Germline CDR1 SGHTA, CDR2 FQGTGA. Trimming left V 3 bases short and J 7 bases short, with 17 bases between. The CDR3 DNA is TGTGCCAGCAGCTTCCACTACAGGGATTCTCATACGCAGTATTTT. Protein: CASSFHYRDSHTQYF.

V is TRBV20-1 and J is TRBJ2-7; TRBD2 matches at 12 bases. Losses at the gene ends were 4 bases for V and 3 bases for J; bases not matched to a gene: 4. From germline, CDR1 is DFQATT and CDR2 SNEGSKA (reference sequence). The CDR3 sequence is 14 residues long. The CDR3 DNA is TGCAGTGCTACCGCGACTAGCGGGGGCTACGAGCAGTACTTC. Translated: CSATATSGGYEQYF.

V and J are TRBV20-1 and TRBJ2-3; 7 bases align to TRBD1. The CDR3 length is 13 residues. Germline V gene data show CDR1 as DFQATT and CDR2 as SNEGSKA (reference sequence). For the CDR3, the DNA is TGCAGGAAAGTACAGGGGAGCTCAGATACGCAGTATTTT. As protein: CRKVQGSSDTQYF.

The chain employs TRBV12-3 or TRBV12-4 and TRBJ2-2; 10 positions match TRBD2. The CDR3 sequence is 18 residues long. Trimming took 1 base from V and 3 from J; bases not matched to a gene: 8. CDR3 coding DNA: TGTGCCAGCAGTTTAGACCTAGCGGGAGTTGGGTACACCGGGGAGCTGTTTTTT. It codes for CASSLDLAGVGYTGELFF.

This clonotype was counted a few times. The rearrangement links TRBV12-3 or TRBV12-4 to TRBJ1-1; 7 bases fit TRBD1. V shed 7 bases, J shed 1 base, and the junction held 6 bases outside the gene matches. The CDR3 is 14 residues long. DNA of the CDR3: TGTGCCAGCAAGCCGACAGGGAGGAACACTGAAGCTTTCTTT. Its protein product is CASKPTGRNTEAFF.

The chain employs TRBV5-1 and TRBJ2-3, with D possibly being TRBD1 (5 bases). Per germline, CDR1 SGHRS and CDR2 YFSETQ. This CDR3 has 16 residues. V dropped 0 bases and J dropped 1 base, with 12 bases sitting between them. CDR3: CASSLDIRGGTDTQYF. DNA for the CDR3: TGCGCCAGCAGCTTGGATATTAGGGGCGGCACAGATACGCAGTATTTT.

The chain carries TRBV20-1 and TRBJ2-5; the D gene is possibly TRBD2 (6 bases). CDR3 size: 16 residues. CDR1 DFQATT and CDR2 SNEGSKA come from the germline V gene (reference sequence). V was shortened by 5 bases and J by 1 base, with 20 bases between the two germline ends. CDR3 region: CSAARSGGRVQETQYF. DNA for the CDR3: TGCAGTGCTGCCCGGTCCGGGGGACGGGTCCAAGAGACCCAGTACTTC.

This clonotype was seen many times. The CDR3 nucleotides read TGTGCCAGCAGCTTATCTCTAGCGGGAGTTCTAAATGAGCAGTTCTTC. It yields the protein CASSLSLAGVLNEQFF. The chain uses TRBV7-9 and TRBJ2-1; TRBD2 agrees at 10 bases. The CDR3 spans 16 residues. The J segment lost 7 bases and the V segment lost 2 bases, leaving 8 bases of the junction unmatched. Germline V CDR1 and CDR2: SEHNR, FQNEAQ (reference sequence).

This clonotype was found a few times. This chain joins TRBV7-9 and TRBJ1-1; the D gene is possibly TRBD1 (5 bases). The CDR3 extends over 15 amino acids. V was cut by 5 bases and J by 4 bases, with 17 bases left in between. The germline V gene has CDR1 SEHNR and CDR2 FQNEAQ (reference sequence). This chain's CDR3 is CASSDSGGRGTEAFF. The DNA of the CDR3 is TGTGCCAGCAGCGACAGTGGGGGACGAGGCACTGAAGCTTTCTTT.

The table lists this clonotype with a few counts. The V gene is TRBV6-2 or TRBV6-3, the J gene TRBJ1-1; 9 nucleotides agree with TRBD1. The ends lost 5 bases at V and 4 bases at J; junction bases unmatched: 5. This CDR3 is built from 14 residues. Looked up from germline, CDR1 is MNHEY and CDR2 is SVGEGT. CDR3 amino acids: CASSKWDRATEAFF. CDR3 nucleotides: TGTGCCAGCAGTAAATGGGACAGGGCCACTGAAGCTTTCTTT.

This clonotype has only one observation. This CDR3 fails to terminate in the conserved phenylalanine or tryptophan, so it likely reflects a read error. This rearrangement joins TRBV6-1 to TRBJ2-7; 7 bases map to TRBD1. V lost 6 bases, J lost 7 bases, and 15 bases stayed unmatched. The CDR3 contains 15 residues. Germline loops: CDR1 MNHNS, CDR2 SASEGT. CDR3 coding DNA: TGTGCCAGCAGGTCGCAGACAGGGAAGTCATTTGAGCAGTACTAC. Protein sequence: CASRSQTGKSFEQYY.

This clonotype was picked up many times. V usage is TRBV5-1 and J usage is TRBJ2-7; maybe TRBD2 (5 bases). V was clipped by 0 bases and J by 1 base, with 8 bases between them. The CDR3 sequence is 14 residues long. Germline V gene lookup returns CDR1 SGHRS and CDR2 YFSETQ. For the CDR3, the DNA is TGCGCCAGCAGCTTGGTCCCGGGATCCTACGAGCAGTACTTC. Its protein product is CASSLVPGSYEQYF.

The chain links TRBV5-1 to TRBJ2-7; D possibly matches TRBD1 or TRBD2 (5 bases each). Germline V lookup: CDR1 SGHRS, CDR2 YFSETQ. V was pared by 1 base and J by 0 bases, with 11 bases between. This CDR3 has 15 residues. CDR3 sequence (DNA): TGCGCCAGCAGCTTGTTGGGACCACCCTCCTACGAGCAGTACTTC. It yields the protein CASSLLGPPSYEQYF.

This clonotype was detected a few times. This chain connects TRBV20-1 to TRBJ2-7; TRBD2 aligns across 7 bases. This CDR3 is built from 14 residues. The germline V gene has CDR1 DFQATT and CDR2 SNEGSKA (reference sequence). With V trimmed by 0 bases and J by 2 bases, 4 bases remained unmatched. The DNA for the CDR3 is TGCAGTGCTAGAGAACTAGCGACTACCTACGAGCAGTACTTC. It is translated as CSARELATTYEQYF.

The table lists this clonotype with a few counts. V is TRBV6-1 and J is TRBJ1-6, with 7 bases lining up with TRBD1. With V trimmed by 7 bases and J by 10 bases, 10 bases remained unmatched. The CDR3 totals 14 residues. Per the germline V gene, CDR1 is MNHNS and CDR2 is SASEGT. CDR3 amino acids: CASIDREKGSPLHF. CDR3 bases: TGTGCCAGCATTGACAGGGAGAAGGGATCACCCCTCCACTTT.

The V call is TRBV15, the J call TRBJ2-3, with D possibly matching TRBD2 (5 bases). Trimming left V 3 bases short and J 4 bases short, with 14 bases between. Germline CDR1 and CDR2: LNHNV and YYDKDF (reference sequence). CDR3 length: 15 residues. The CDR3, as DNA: TGTGCCACCAGCAGCGACTACCAATTCGCAGATACGCAGTATTTT. It is translated as CATSSDYQFADTQYF.

The chain recombines TRBV6-1 with TRBJ2-7; perhaps D is TRBD1 or TRBD2 (6 bases each). CDR3 length: 15 amino acids. V was cut by 8 bases and J by 5 bases, with 22 bases left in between. The germline V gene has CDR1 MNHNS and CDR2 SASEGT. The CDR3 DNA reads as TGTGCCAGCCTCTACGGAGGGGGAGTTGGAGACGAGCAGTACTTC. This sequence encodes CASLYGGGVGDEQYF.

This clonotype was seen more than once but under ten times. The genes are TRBV18 and TRBJ1-1; 7 positions match TRBD1. The V gene end was trimmed by 3 bases and the J gene end by 4 bases; junction bases not matched to a gene: 11. Per germline, CDR1 KGHSH and CDR2 LQKENI. The length of the CDR3 is 16 residues. The CDR3 loop reads CASSPQTGVPATEAFF. The CDR3 region has the DNA TGTGCCAGCTCACCGCAAACAGGGGTACCGGCCACTGAAGCTTTCTTT.

This rearrangement joins TRBV9 to TRBJ2-4; TRBD2 matches at 8 bases. Germline-derived CDR1 and CDR2 are SGDLS and YYNGEE. The CDR3 has 17 amino acids. Trimming took 3 bases from V and 1 from J; bases not matched to a gene: 9. The CDR3 coding sequence is TGTGCCAGCAGCGGGGAGGGAGCGGGAGTCGCCAAAAACATTCAGTACTTC. It codes for CASSGEGAGVAKNIQYF.

The V call is TRBV20-1, the J call TRBJ1-5; no firm D call. Trimming took 3 bases from V and 0 from J, leaving 9 bases between them. CDR1 and CDR2 (germline): DFQATT, SNEGSKA (reference sequence). There are 14 residues in the CDR3. The CDR3 region is CSASPGYSNQPQHF. CDR3 DNA sequence: TGCAGTGCTAGCCCGGGGTATAGCAATCAGCCCCAGCATTTT.

V is TRBV3-1 and J is TRBJ2-7; D call uncertain. Germline lookup yields CDR1 LGHDT and CDR2 YNNKEL (reference sequence). Trimming shortened V by 1 base and J by 2 bases, and 12 bases separated the two germline ends. This CDR3 contains 15 residues. In DNA, the CDR3 is TGTGCCAGCAGCCAAGTCCACAGTAGGGCCTACGAGCAGTACTTC. It translates to CASSQVHSRAYEQYF.